This T cell receptor (beta chain) is drawn from a study of graft-versus-host responses after intestinal transplantation. Study-level information: Anti-thymocyte globulin induction preceded two to four years of tacrolimus and steroid maintenance in all recipients.

Intraepithelial and lamina propria lymphocytes were isolated from graft specimens. Study findings and constraints: Association was observed between peak circulating GvH clone levels and early post-transplant HvG declines. Recipient marrow showed GvH clones, some seen first in ileum or blood.

With regard to this clone: As yet, its antigen is unknown.

Clones were read by immunoSEQ multiplex PCR, and TCRdb kept only the in-frame ones, dropping some. Among roughly 14,000 clones listed, around two thirds were seen once. V shed 3 bases and J 0 bases; nucleotides not matched to a gene: 6. Looked up from germline, CDR1 is SGHVS and CDR2 is FQNEAQ. The CDR3 has 16 residues. The receptor was isolated from a human patient who received an intestinal transplant, so some T cells may come from the graft donor. The V call is TRBV7-8, the J call TRBJ2-5, with 8 bases fitting TRBD2. Specimen: ileum tissue, collected 14 days after transplant. CDR3 sequence reads: CASSFSGTYHQETQYF. The CDR3 DNA reads as TGTGCCAGCAGCTTTAGCGGGACGTACCACCAAGAGACCCAGTACTTC.